The 22 T cell receptor beta chains listed next were all sequenced from one sample in a study of human T cells and chemical hapten exposure. Time point in this sample: patch test 3, about 24 weeks after DPC sensitization. Treatment given: therapeutic diphenylcyclopropenone sensitization with weekly scalp DPC. TCRdb recomputed calls from the RACE reads with MiXCR, one row per CDR3 protein. The table has 180,000 or so distinct CDR3 sequences, 24% seen once. The sequencing used whole blood, collected in connection with sensitization to the hapten diphenylcyclopropenone (DPC). The receptors originated from a woman aged 40 to 50 with alopecia areata. Some clones in this sample may be carry-over from other donors' samples.

In this sample, this clonotype turned up many times. This chain connects TRBV9 to TRBJ2-1; TRBD1 matches 8 bases. This CDR3 region has 16 residues. The J segment lost 0 bases and the V segment lost 3 bases, leaving 5 bases of the junction unmatched. Germline V gives CDR1 SGDLS, CDR2 YYNGEE. CDR3 in DNA: TGTGCCAGCAGCGCGGGACAGGCAAGCTCCTACAATGAGCAGTTCTTC. Amino acids: CASSAGQASSYNEQFF.

V usage is TRBV7-2 and J usage is TRBJ1-1; D might be TRBD1 (5 bases). Germline V CDR1 and CDR2: SGHTA, FQGNSA. The CDR3 is 15 amino acids. V lost 2 bases and J 5 bases, leaving 15 bases between the germline ends. The CDR3 spells CASSLTGVEGTEAFF. The CDR3 DNA reads TGTGCCAGCAGCTTAACCGGCGTCGAGGGGACTGAAGCTTTCTTT.

This clonotype was detected only a few times. The rearrangement links TRBV4-1 to TRBJ2-6; tentative D call: TRBD2 (5 bases). With 4 bases removed from V and 3 bases from J, the gap between germline ends came to 13 bases. The CDR3 is made up of 16 amino acids. Per germline, CDR1 MGHRA and CDR2 YSYEKL. CDR3 sequence: CASSREKALGANVLTF. DNA of the CDR3: TGCGCCAGCAGCCGGGAGAAGGCTCTTGGGGCCAACGTCCTGACTTTC.

The J gene is TRBJ2-7, the V gene TRBV20-1; D is ambiguous. This CDR3 comprises 16 residues. CDR1 and CDR2 from the germline V gene are DFQATT and SNEGSKA (reference sequence). V was shortened by 3 bases and J by 1 base, with 19 bases between the two germline ends. This CDR3 is CSASSLARIASYEQYF. The CDR3 DNA sequence: TGCAGTGCTAGCTCCCTTGCGAGGATTGCGTCCTACGAGCAGTACTTC.

The chain couples TRBV7-2 to TRBJ2-7, with TRBD2 identical over 7 bases. Per germline, CDR1 SGHTA and CDR2 FQGNSA. After removal of 5 bases from V and 1 base from J, the junction contained 14 bases not matched to a gene. This CDR3 is built from 17 residues. CDR3 sequence reads: CASSKRGAGIGSYEQYF. The CDR3 nucleotides are TGTGCCAGCAGCAAACGGGGAGCGGGAATCGGTTCCTACGAGCAGTACTTC.

V and J are TRBV5-1 and TRBJ1-1, with TRBD1 identical over 8 bases. CDR1 is SGHRS and CDR2 is YFSETQ in the germline V gene. V was pared by 4 bases and J by 5 bases, with 10 bases of the junction left unmatched. This CDR3 has 15 residues. The CDR3 bases are TGCGCCAGCAGCCAAGGACAGGGAGGGGAGACTGAAGCTTTCTTT. Protein: CASSQGQGGETEAFF.

The table lists this clonotype with a few counts. The genes are TRBV5-6 and TRBJ1-2; 7 bases are a match to TRBD1. V shed 3 bases and J 6 bases; nucleotides not matched to a gene: 11. The CDR3 has 15 amino acids. Germline V CDR1 and CDR2: SGHDT, YYEEEE. The CDR3 DNA follows: TGTGCCAGCAGCTCCACCGGGGACAGAAGGCATGGCTACACCTTC. It encodes CASSSTGDRRHGYTF.

CDR3 sequence reads: CANGPAGDTQYF. The CDR3 DNA is TGTGCCAATGGGCCAGCAGGGGATACGCAGTATTTT. The chain combines TRBV10-3 with TRBJ2-3; D perhaps matches TRBD1 (5 bases). The CDR3 is 12 amino acids. CDR1 and CDR2 (germline): ENHRY, SYGVKD. Deletions cut 10 bases from V and 6 bases from J, with 14 bases between.

This sequence joins TRBV20-1 and TRBJ1-5; no reliable D call. CDR3 length: 15 residues. Between the trimmed V and J ends, which lost 1 base and 3 bases, there was a span of 13 bases. The germline V gene has CDR1 DFQATT and CDR2 SNEGSKA (reference sequence). The CDR3 loop is CSARGEVNPNQPQHF. CDR3 sequence (DNA): TGCAGTGCTAGAGGGGAAGTCAATCCCAATCAGCCCCAGCATTTT.

As DNA, the CDR3 is TGTGCCAGTAGAAGAAGAACAGGGGGTGGCAATCAGCCCCAGCATTTT. Translation: CASRRRTGGGNQPQHF. V is TRBV19 and J is TRBJ1-5; 8 positions match TRBD1. The CDR3 is made up of 16 amino acids. The V gene's germline CDR1 is LNHDA and CDR2 SQIVND (reference sequence). With 6 bases clipped from V and 2 bases from J, the junction kept 9 bases outside the gene matches.

This clonotype showed up many times. The chain has TRBV7-8 and TRBJ1-4; no definite D call. V lost 5 bases and J lost 10, with 14 bases in between. The CDR3 covers 13 residues. Germline-derived CDR1 and CDR2 are SGHVS and FQNEAQ. The CDR3, as DNA: TGTGCCAGCAGCCGTCAGGTGGTAGGAAAACTGTTTTTT. Translated, it gives CASSRQVVGKLFF.

This rearrangement joins TRBV4-2 to TRBJ2-1; perhaps TRBD2 as D (6 bases). Per the germline V gene, CDR1 is LGHNA and CDR2 is YNFKEQ. With 0 bases removed from V and 3 bases from J, the gap between germline ends came to 9 bases. The CDR3 runs to 15 residues. Written as DNA, the CDR3 is TGTGCCAGCAGCCAAGAGACGGGGGACTACAATGAGCAGTTCTTC. This codes for CASSQETGDYNEQFF.

The chain joins TRBV5-1 to TRBJ2-6; D ambiguous. Germline V gene sequence: CDR1 SGHRS, CDR2 YFSETQ. The ends were cut back, 4 bases at V and 0 bases at J, with 11 bases in the middle. The CDR3 has 16 residues. The CDR3 coding sequence is TGCGCCAGCAGCAGCAGCCTAAGCTCTGGGGCCAACGTCCTGACTTTC. Its protein is CASSSSLSSGANVLTF.

There are a few counts of this clonotype. The CDR3 is CASSTSGRVDEQFF. The CDR3, as DNA: TGTGCCAGCTCGACTAGCGGGAGGGTCGATGAGCAGTTCTTC. The V gene is TRBV6-4, the J gene TRBJ2-1; 14 bases align to TRBD2. The germline gives CDR1 MRHNA, CDR2 SNTAGT. Losses at the gene ends were 8 bases for V and 8 bases for J; bases not matched to a gene: 5. The CDR3 runs 14 residues.

The rearrangement links TRBV20-1 to TRBJ2-2; 13 bases are shared with TRBD2. Losses at the gene ends were 5 bases for V and 0 bases for J; bases not matched to a gene: 3. Germline V CDR1 and CDR2: DFQATT, SNEGSKA (reference sequence). The CDR3 has 16 amino acids. CDR3 in amino acids: CSARTSGSSNTGELFF. CDR3 coding DNA: TGCAGTGCTCGGACTAGCGGGAGTTCGAACACCGGGGAGCTGTTTTTT.

DNA of the CDR3: TGTGCCAGCAGCTTAGTTACTGAGGGCAATCAGCCCCAGCATTTT. Protein sequence: CASSLVTEGNQPQHF. V gene TRBV7-2 combines with J gene TRBJ1-5; D not certain. V shed 1 base and J shed 2 bases, with 9 bases lying between them. This CDR3 region has 15 residues. CDR1 is SGHTA and CDR2 is FQGNSA in the germline V gene.

A note on this clonotype: Relative to the germline gene, one junction end is altered; a read error may explain this. The gene calls are TRBV29-1 and TRBJ1-1; no reliable D call. Germline CDR1 is SQVTM and CDR2 is ANQGSEA. The CDR3 runs to 12 residues. The CDR3 bases are TGCAGCGTTCAAGAAGAGTACACTGAAGCTTTCTTT. Translating gives CSVQEEYTEAFF.

Here the CDR3 DNA reads TGTGCCAGCAGTTACGTCGGGGCAGGTGGGGCCAACGTCCTGACTTTC. This translates into CASSYVGAGGANVLTF. The genes are TRBV6-5 and TRBJ2-6; D could derive from TRBD1 or TRBD2 (5 bases each). Germline V CDR1 and CDR2: MNHEY, SVGAGI. Trimming pared 2 bases from V and 3 bases from J, leaving 11 bases between. There are 16 residues in the CDR3.

This clonotype was found a few times. The V call is TRBV30, the J call TRBJ2-5; D is ambiguous. The V and J ends lost 3 bases and 2 bases respectively, with 7 bases between them. There are 12 residues in the CDR3. Germline lookup yields CDR1 GTSNPN and CDR2 SVGIG (reference sequence). CDR3 coding DNA: TGTGCCTGGAGCGAATCACAAGAGACCCAGTACTTC. It encodes CAWSESQETQYF.

The table lists this clonotype with many counts. The chain has TRBV3-1 and TRBJ2-3, with D maybe TRBD1 (6 bases). Germline V gives CDR1 LGHDT, CDR2 YNNKEL (reference sequence). The CDR3 is 14 amino acids. The V gene lost 4 bases and the J gene lost 4 bases, with 12 bases spanning the gap. The CDR3, as DNA: TGTGCCAGCAGCCGACACAGGGTGGCAGATACGCAGTATTTT. It is translated as CASSRHRVADTQYF.

V is TRBV2 and J is TRBJ2-6, with a possible D match to TRBD2 (6 bases). In germline, CDR1 is SNHLY, CDR2 FYNNEI. The germline V and J ends were trimmed by 5 bases and 2 bases, with 7 bases remaining between them. The CDR3 spans 14 residues. The CDR3: CASSWRAGANVLTF. CDR3 nucleotides: TGTGCCAGCAGTTGGAGGGCTGGGGCCAACGTCCTGACTTTC.

This clonotype came up many times. The chain couples TRBV7-2 to TRBJ2-6; TRBD2 is a possible D gene (6 bases). Trimming took off 5 bases at V and 0 bases at J, with 11 bases between the two ends. The CDR3 covers 16 residues. The germline gives CDR1 SGHTA, CDR2 FQGNSA. The CDR3 reads CASSPQTSSGANVLTF. The CDR3 DNA follows: TGTGCCAGCAGCCCACAGACTAGCTCTGGGGCCAACGTCCTGACTTTC.